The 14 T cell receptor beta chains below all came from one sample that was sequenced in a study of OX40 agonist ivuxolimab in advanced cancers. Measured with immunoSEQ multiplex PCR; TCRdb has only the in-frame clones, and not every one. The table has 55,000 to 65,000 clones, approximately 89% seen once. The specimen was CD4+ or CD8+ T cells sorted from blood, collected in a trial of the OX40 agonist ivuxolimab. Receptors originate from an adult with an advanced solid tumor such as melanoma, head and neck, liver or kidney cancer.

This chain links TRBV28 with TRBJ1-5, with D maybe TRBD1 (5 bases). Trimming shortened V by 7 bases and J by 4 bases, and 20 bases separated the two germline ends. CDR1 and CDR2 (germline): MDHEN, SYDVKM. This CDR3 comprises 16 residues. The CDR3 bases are TGTGCCAGCACCCTCGAGGGATTGGGGACTAATCAGCCCCAGCATTTT. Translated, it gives CASTLEGLGTNQPQHF. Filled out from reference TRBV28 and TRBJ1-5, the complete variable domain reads DVKVTQSSRYLVKRTGEKVFLECVQDMDHENMFWYRQDPGLGLRLIYFSYDVKMKEKGDIPEGYSVSREKKERFSLILESASTNQTSMYLCASTLEGLGTNQPQHFGDGTRLSIL.

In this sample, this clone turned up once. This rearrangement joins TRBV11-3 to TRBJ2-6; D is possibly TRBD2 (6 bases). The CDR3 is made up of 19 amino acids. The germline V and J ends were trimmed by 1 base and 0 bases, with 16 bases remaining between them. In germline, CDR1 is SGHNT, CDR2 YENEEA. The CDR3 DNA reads TGTGCCAGCAGCTTAGGCGATCCGGGAGTAAACTCTGGGGCCAACGTCCTGACTTTC. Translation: CASSLGDPGVNSGANVLTF. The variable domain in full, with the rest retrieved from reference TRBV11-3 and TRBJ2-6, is EAGVVQSPRYKIIEKKQPVAFWCNPISGHNTLYWYLQNLGQGPELLIRYENEEAVDDSQLPKDRFSAERLKGVDSTLKIQPAELGDSAVYLCASSLGDPGVNSGANVLTFGAGSRLTVL.

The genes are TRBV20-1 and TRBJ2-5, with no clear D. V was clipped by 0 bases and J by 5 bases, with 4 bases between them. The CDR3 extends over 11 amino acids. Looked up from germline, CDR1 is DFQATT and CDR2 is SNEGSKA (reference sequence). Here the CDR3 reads CSARDGETQYF. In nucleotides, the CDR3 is TGCAGTGCTAGAGATGGGGAGACCCAGTACTTC.

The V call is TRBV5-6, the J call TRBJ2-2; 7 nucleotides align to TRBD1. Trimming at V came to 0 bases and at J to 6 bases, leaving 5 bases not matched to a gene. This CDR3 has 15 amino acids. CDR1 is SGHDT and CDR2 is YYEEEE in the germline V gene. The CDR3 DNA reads TGTGCCAGCAGCTTGGGACAGGGCCGTCCCGGGGAGCTGTTTTTT. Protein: CASSLGQGRPGELFF.

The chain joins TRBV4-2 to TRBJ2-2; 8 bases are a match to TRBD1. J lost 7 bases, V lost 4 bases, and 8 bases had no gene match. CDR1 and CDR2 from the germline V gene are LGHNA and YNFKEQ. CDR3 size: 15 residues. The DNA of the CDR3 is TGTGCCAGCAGCCTAGGACAGGGAAACGGCGGGGAGCTGTTTTTT. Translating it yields CASSLGQGNGGELFF.

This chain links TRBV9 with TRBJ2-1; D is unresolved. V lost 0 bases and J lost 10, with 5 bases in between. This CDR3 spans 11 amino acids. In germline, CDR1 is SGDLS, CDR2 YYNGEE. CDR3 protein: CASSVESEQFF. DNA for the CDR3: TGTGCCAGCAGCGTAGAGAGCGAGCAGTTCTTC.

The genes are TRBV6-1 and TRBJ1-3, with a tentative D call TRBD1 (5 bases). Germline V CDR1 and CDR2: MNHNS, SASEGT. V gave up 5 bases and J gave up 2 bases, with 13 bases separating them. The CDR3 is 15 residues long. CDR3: CASSIREGPGNTIYF. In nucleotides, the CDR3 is TGTGCCAGCAGTATTCGCGAGGGGCCTGGAAACACCATATATTTT.

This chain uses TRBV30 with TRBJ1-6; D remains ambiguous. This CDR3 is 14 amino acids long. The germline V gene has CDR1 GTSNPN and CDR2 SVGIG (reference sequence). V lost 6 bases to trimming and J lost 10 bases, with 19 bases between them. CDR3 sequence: CACNAERAGSPLHF. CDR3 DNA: TGTGCCTGTAATGCGGAAAGGGCAGGATCACCCCTCCACTTT.

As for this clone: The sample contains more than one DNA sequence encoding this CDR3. CDR3 in DNA: TGTGCCAGCAGCTTCGGCCGCATCACAGATACGCAGTATTTT. Translated, it gives CASSFGRITDTQYF. The chain uses TRBV5-4 and TRBJ2-3; D is ambiguous. This CDR3 is built from 14 residues. Deletions cut 2 bases from V and 2 bases from J, with 9 bases between. Germline values: CDR1 SGHNT, CDR2 YYREEE (reference sequence).

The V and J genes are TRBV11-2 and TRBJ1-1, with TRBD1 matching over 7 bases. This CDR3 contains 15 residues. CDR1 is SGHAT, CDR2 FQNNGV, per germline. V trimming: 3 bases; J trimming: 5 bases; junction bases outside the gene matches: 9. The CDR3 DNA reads TGTGCCAGCAGCTTTTTCCCACAGGGGAGAACTGAAGCTTTCTTT. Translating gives CASSFFPQGRTEAFF.

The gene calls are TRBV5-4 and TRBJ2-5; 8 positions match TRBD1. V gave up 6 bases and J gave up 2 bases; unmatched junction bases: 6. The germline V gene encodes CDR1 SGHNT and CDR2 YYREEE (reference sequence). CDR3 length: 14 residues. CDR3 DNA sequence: TGTGCCAGCACCGAGGACAGGGAACAAGAGACCCAGTACTTC. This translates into CASTEDREQETQYF.

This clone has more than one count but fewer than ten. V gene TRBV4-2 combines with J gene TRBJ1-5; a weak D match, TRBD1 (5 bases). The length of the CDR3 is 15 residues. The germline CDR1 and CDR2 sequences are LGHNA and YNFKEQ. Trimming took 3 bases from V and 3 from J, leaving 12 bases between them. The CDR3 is CASSQGVADNQPQHF. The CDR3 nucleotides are TGTGCCAGCAGCCAGGGGGTGGCGGACAATCAGCCCCAGCATTTT.

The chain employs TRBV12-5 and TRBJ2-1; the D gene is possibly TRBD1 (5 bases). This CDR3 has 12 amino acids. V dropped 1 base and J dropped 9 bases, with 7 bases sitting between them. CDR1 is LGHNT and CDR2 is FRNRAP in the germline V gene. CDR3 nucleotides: TGTGCTAGTGGTTTGGGGGGCGGTGAGCAGTTCTTC. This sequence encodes CASGLGGGEQFF.

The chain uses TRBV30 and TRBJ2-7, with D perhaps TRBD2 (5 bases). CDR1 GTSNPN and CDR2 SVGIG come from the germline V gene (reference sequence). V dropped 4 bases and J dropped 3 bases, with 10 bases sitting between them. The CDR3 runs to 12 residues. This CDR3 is CAWTPSGYEQYF. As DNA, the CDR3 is TGTGCCTGGACCCCGAGCGGCTACGAGCAGTACTTC.